The rows below give T cell receptor beta chains drawn from one sample of a study of OX40 agonist ivuxolimab in advanced cancers. The method was immunoSEQ multiplex PCR; TCRdb's version includes in-frame clones alone and lacks a portion of them. The table includes over 30,000 clones, under 85% detected once. Here the sequenced sample was CD4+ or CD8+ T cells sorted from blood, taken in a trial of the OX40 agonist ivuxolimab. These receptors came from an adult with an advanced solid tumor such as melanoma, head and neck, liver or kidney cancer. The CDR3 runs from the conserved cysteine through the conserved F or W. Each record gives: J gene, clone size, V gene, D gene, CDR3 protein, CDR3 DNA. The D gene is left open where the match is weak. Clone size appears in some rows only: once, few, many, or a class for an expanded clone.

TRBJ1-3 - TRBV6-5 TRBD1 CASRGTASGNTIYF TGTGCCAGCAGGGGGACAGCCTCTGGAAACACCATATATTTT
TRBJ2-5 - TRBV6-1 - CASSPKGAMETQYF TGTGCCAGCAGTCCAAAAGGGGCGATGGAGACCCAGTACTTC
TRBJ2-2 few TRBV7-3 TRBD1 CASSTGQGRSVGELFF TGTGCCAGCAGCACTGGACAGGGCCGCTCGGTCGGGGAGCTGTTTTTT
TRBJ1-1 - TRBV5-1 - CASNPEGMNTEAFF TGCGCCAGCAACCCGGAGGGCATGAACACTGAAGCTTTCTTT
TRBJ2-1 - TRBV30 - CAWTREASSYNEQFF TGTGCCTGGACGAGGGAGGCTAGTTCCTACAATGAGCAGTTCTTC
TRBJ2-7 - TRBV27 TRBD2 CASSFGLAGSYEQYF TGTGCCAGCAGTTTTGGGCTAGCGGGTTCCTACGAGCAGTACTTC
TRBJ1-1 - TRBV6-5 - CASSFSTTGNTEAFF TGTGCCAGCAGTTTCTCCACGACAGGGAACACTGAAGCTTTCTTT
TRBJ1-1 - TRBV5-4 - CASKTQGNTEAFF TGTGCCAGCAAGACACAGGGGAACACTGAAGCTTTCTTT
TRBJ2-1 - TRBV6-1 TRBD2 CASSEGSGTYNEQFF TGTGCCAGCAGTGAAGGTAGCGGGACATACAATGAGCAGTTCTTC
TRBJ1-6 - TRBV7-2 TRBD1 CASSFAGQGQSPLHF TGTGCCAGCAGCTTCGCGGGACAGGGACAGTCACCCCTCCACTTT